The 17 T cell receptor beta chains below were found in one sample sequenced in a study of radiation and T cells in renal cell carcinoma. Treatment in this sample: treatment-naive control, cytoreductive nephrectomy. The data were produced by immunoSEQ multiplex PCR, yet TCRdb's version contains in-frame clones alone and is incomplete. The table records more than 11,000 clones, approximately 50% of them present only once. The source material was tumor tissue, sampled from a patient whose treatment was nephrectomy without radiotherapy. The source of these receptors is a man aged 45-65 years with renal cell carcinoma.

The genes are TRBV15 and TRBJ1-2, with D maybe TRBD1 (5 bases). This CDR3 spans 14 amino acids. Looked up from germline, CDR1 is LNHNV and CDR2 is YYDKDF (reference sequence). Between the trimmed V and J ends, which lost 0 bases and 4 bases, there was a span of 9 bases. The CDR3 loop reads CATSRDGASYGYTF. As DNA, the CDR3 is TGTGCCACCAGCAGAGATGGGGCCTCCTATGGCTACACCTTC.

The chain recombines TRBV5-6 with TRBJ2-3; 9 bases agree with TRBD1. Germline V gene data show CDR1 as SGHDT and CDR2 as YYEEEE. Trimming at V came to 0 bases and at J to 4 bases, leaving 9 bases not matched to a gene. The CDR3 runs 17 residues. In nucleotides, the CDR3 is TGTGCCAGCAGCTTGGAGCTGGGACAGGGTGCCGCAGATACGCAGTATTTT. Protein sequence: CASSLELGQGAADTQYF.

CDR3 amino acids: CASSIGTEISYGYTF. The CDR3 DNA reads as TGTGCCAGCAGCATAGGGACAGAGATATCCTATGGCTACACCTTC. The J gene is TRBJ1-2, the V gene TRBV11-2; 7 bases are shared with TRBD1. V lost 5 bases to trimming and J lost 4 bases; unmatched junction nucleotides: 10. Germline V gene data show CDR1 as SGHAT and CDR2 as FQNNGV. This CDR3 contains 15 residues. Using reference TRBV11-2 and TRBJ1-2 for the parts outside the CDR3, the full variable domain is EAGVAQSPRYKIIEKRQSVAFWCNPISGHATLYWYQQILGQGPKLLIQFQNNGVVDDSQLPKDRFSAERLKGVDSTLKIQPAKLEDSAVYLCASSIGTEISYGYTFGSGTRLTVV.

The chain links TRBV4-2 to TRBJ2-3; D ambiguous. Between the trimmed V and J ends, which lost 1 base and 1 base, there was a span of 9 bases. Germline V gene sequence: CDR1 LGHNA, CDR2 YNFKEQ. This CDR3 is 15 amino acids long. Here the CDR3 DNA reads TGTGCCAGCAGCCAAGGTTCCGAGGGCACAGATACGCAGTATTTT. As protein: CASSQGSEGTDTQYF.

This clone was counted between two and nine times. The chain carries TRBV18 and TRBJ1-5; 8 positions match TRBD1. The germline CDR1 and CDR2 sequences are KGHSH and LQKENI. After removal of 5 bases from V and 7 bases from J, the junction contained 10 bases not matched to a gene. The CDR3 consists of 15 residues. This CDR3 is CASSLMTGDKQPQHF. The DNA of the CDR3 is TGTGCCAGCTCATTGATGACAGGGGACAAACAGCCCCAGCATTTT.

V usage is TRBV19 and J usage is TRBJ1-1; D is uncertain. The CDR3 spans 11 residues. V dropped 2 bases and J dropped 8 bases, with 6 bases sitting between them. CDR1 and CDR2 (germline): LNHDA, SQIVND (reference sequence). The CDR3 is CASSILVEAFF. The CDR3 DNA reads as TGTGCCAGTAGTATACTGGTGGAAGCTTTCTTT.

This clone was counted once. This rearrangement joins TRBV5-1 to TRBJ2-5, with TRBD1 matching over 10 bases. Losses at the gene ends were 3 bases for V and 4 bases for J; bases not matched to a gene: 3. The CDR3 loop spans 14 amino acids. In germline, CDR1 is SGHRS, CDR2 YFSETQ. Written as DNA, the CDR3 is TGCGCCAGCAGCTCGACAGGGGGCAGAGAGACCCAGTACTTC. Residues: CASSSTGGRETQYF.

This chain links TRBV15 with TRBJ1-2; the D is unclear. The CDR3 is 14 residues long. From germline, CDR1 is LNHNV and CDR2 YYDKDF (reference sequence). The ends were cut back, 0 bases at V and 4 bases at J, with 9 bases in the middle. This CDR3 is CATSRDPLVYGYTF. The CDR3 nucleotides are TGTGCCACCAGCAGAGATCCCCTAGTCTATGGCTACACCTTC.

The chain combines TRBV6-1 with TRBJ2-3; 12 bases are a match to TRBD2. V shed 7 bases, J shed 6 bases, and the junction held 5 bases outside the gene matches. This CDR3 contains 14 residues. Germline V gene lookup returns CDR1 MNHNS and CDR2 SASEGT. The CDR3 region has the DNA TGTGCCAGCAAACTAGCGGGGGGCCCTGATACGCAGTATTTT. This gives the protein CASKLAGGPDTQYF.

CDR3: CASSIDASSNQPQHF. The CDR3 nucleotides read TGTGCCAGTAGTATAGACGCAAGTTCCAATCAGCCCCAGCATTTT. The chain couples TRBV19 to TRBJ1-5; D gene ambiguous. The CDR3 covers 15 residues. In germline, CDR1 is LNHDA, CDR2 SQIVND (reference sequence). V was pared by 0 bases and J by 3 bases, with 9 bases between.

CDR3 nucleotide sequence: TGTGCCAGCAGCTTATATACAGGGCGAAGTGGCTACACCTTC. Translated: CASSLYTGRSGYTF. The chain has TRBV5-8 and TRBJ1-2; D possibly corresponds to TRBD1 (6 bases). V lost 2 bases and J lost 7, with 15 bases in between. The germline V gene encodes CDR1 SGHTS and CDR2 YDEGEE. The CDR3 spans 14 residues.

The chain uses TRBV5-1 and TRBJ1-3; D is unresolved. The CDR3 has 15 residues. Trimming pared 1 base from V and 0 bases from J, leaving 8 bases between. CDR1 is SGHRS, CDR2 YFSETQ, per germline. The DNA of the CDR3 is TGCGCCAGCAGCTTGTTTGGGGTCTCTGGAAACACCATATATTTT. Residues: CASSLFGVSGNTIYF.

The chain's CDR3 is CASSVGGGRAEQYF. The CDR3 DNA reads TGTGCCAGCAGCGTAGGGGGAGGTAGGGCCGAGCAGTACTTC. V and J are TRBV9 and TRBJ2-7, with D perhaps TRBD2 (6 bases). V lost 0 bases to trimming and J lost 6 bases, with 13 bases between them. CDR1 and CDR2 from the germline V gene are SGDLS and YYNGEE. The CDR3 is 14 amino acids. Full variable domain (missing parts from reference TRBV9 and TRBJ2-7): DSGVTQTPKHLITATGQRVTLRCSPRSGDLSVYWYQQSLDQGLQFLIQYYNGEERAKGNILERFSAQQFPDLHSELNLSSLELGDSALYFCASSVGGGRAEQYFGPGTRLTVT.

The gene calls are TRBV19 and TRBJ1-2; 7 nucleotides agree with TRBD1. V lost 8 bases to trimming and J lost 2 bases; unmatched junction nucleotides: 2. Germline CDR1 LNHDA, CDR2 SQIVND (reference sequence). CDR3 size: 12 residues. In DNA, the CDR3 is TGTGCCAGTGGGGACAGAAACTATGGCTACACCTTC. Its translation is CASGDRNYGYTF.

This chain links TRBV7-2 with TRBJ1-1; 10 bases fit TRBD1. Germline V gene sequence: CDR1 SGHTA, CDR2 FQGNSA. The CDR3 sequence is 15 residues long. V lost 3 bases and J lost 6; bases outside the gene matches: 7. The CDR3 is CASSFSRTGGPEAFF. In DNA, the CDR3 is TGTGCCAGCAGCTTCAGCCGGACAGGGGGGCCTGAAGCTTTCTTT.

The genes are TRBV28 and TRBJ1-3; possible D gene TRBD1, 6 bases. In germline, CDR1 is MDHEN, CDR2 SYDVKM. There are 15 residues in the CDR3. With 5 bases removed from V and 2 bases from J, the gap between germline ends came to 13 bases. For the CDR3, the DNA is TGTGCCAGCAGTCCCCCGGGGGCCCCTGGAAACACCATATATTTT. Its protein is CASSPPGAPGNTIYF.

The chain carries TRBV7-9 and TRBJ1-1; no definite D call. The CDR3 loop spans 14 amino acids. Germline CDR1 and CDR2: SEHNR and FQNEAQ (reference sequence). Trimming pared 5 bases from V and 0 bases from J, leaving 10 bases between. The DNA of the CDR3 is TGTGCCAGCAGCCCACAGAGCTTGAACACTGAAGCTTTCTTT. It translates to CASSPQSLNTEAFF.